The rows below give T cell receptor beta chains drawn from one sample of a study of Graves' ophthalmopathy and Graves' hyperthyroidism. A single record per CDR3 protein comes from TCRdb applying MiXCR to the multiplex PCR reads. The repertoire consists of around 470,000 distinct CDR3 sequences, with 13% to 15% occurring once and the leading ten covering 9.5% to 10%. The sequencing input was blood. These receptors originate from a woman in her thirties with Graves' ophthalmopathy. The CDR3 runs from the conserved cysteine through the conserved F or W. D genes are given only for firm matches. Expanded clones are given a class, and other clones once, few, many or no size at all.

D gene | J gene | clone size | V gene | CDR3 DNA | CDR3 protein
TRBD1 | TRBJ1-2 | many | TRBV29-1 | TGCAGCGCCCGCCTTAGACAGGGGCATGATGGCTACACCTTC | CSARLRQGHDGYTF
. | TRBJ1-2 | many | TRBV19 | TGTGCCAGTACCAAGGGGATCTATGGCTACACCTTC | CASTKGIYGYTF
. | TRBJ1-3 | many | TRBV20-1 | TGCAGTGCTCTACGACCAGGGGAGGACACCATATATTTT | CSALRPGEDTIYF
TRBD1 | TRBJ1-2 | . | TRBV12-3/TRBV12-4 | TGTGCCAGCACCAGGACAGGGGCTAACTATGGCTACACCTTC | CASTRTGANYGYTF
TRBD2 | TRBJ2-5 | . | TRBV6-1 | TGTGCCAGCAGACCGGGGGGGCGTTTAGAGACCCAGTACTTC | CASRPGGRLETQYF
TRBD1 | TRBJ2-2 | many | TRBV6-1 | TGTGCCAGCAGTATCCAAGGGACAGCGAACACCGGGGAGCTGTTTTTT | CASSIQGTANTGELFF
. | TRBJ2-7 | many | TRBV5-1 | TGCGCCAGCAGCTTGTCAGACTCCGCCTACGAGCAGTACTTC | CASSLSDSAYEQYF
. | TRBJ1-2 | many | TRBV20-1 | TGCAGGCCAAGAGGGGTCTATGACTATGGCTACACCTTC | CRPRGVYDYGYTF
. | TRBJ1-2 | many | TRBV10-3 | TGTGCCATCAGTGAGTGGGCAGCAGGCTACACCTTC | CAISEWAAGYTF
TRBD1 | TRBJ1-1 | many | TRBV7-2 | TGTGCCAGCAGCGAGCGAAGGGGGCGCAACACTGAAGCTTTCTTT | CASSERRGRNTEAFF
. | TRBJ2-7 | many | TRBV15 | TGTGCCACCGGTTTGGGGTCCACCTACGAGCAGTACTTC | CATGLGSTYEQYF
. | TRBJ2-2 | many | TRBV5-6 | TGTGCCAGCAGCGGGAGGGCTCAGGGGATCCCCGGGGAGCTGTTTTTT | CASSGRAQGIPGELFF
TRBD2 | TRBJ2-1 | . | TRBV6-1 | TGTGCCAGCAGTCTTTCCGGGACTACGTATGAGCAGTTCTTC | CASSLSGTTYEQFF
. | TRBJ1-2 | many | TRBV28 | TGTGCCAGCATCCGGGGGGATGGCTATGGCTACACCTTC | CASIRGDGYGYTF
TRBD1 | TRBJ1-2 | . | TRBV12-3/TRBV12-4 | TGTGCCAGCAAACCCGGACAGGGGGCTAATTATGGCTACACCTTC | CASKPGQGANYGYTF
TRBD2 | TRBJ2-2 | many | TRBV7-8 | TGTGCCAGCAGCTTCAGACTAGCGGTGAACACCGGGGAGCTGTTTTTT | CASSFRLAVNTGELFF
. | TRBJ2-5 | . | TRBV20-1 | TGCAGTTACAGGGGGGGGGTTCAAGAGACCCAGTACTTC | CSYRGGVQETQYF
TRBD1 | TRBJ2-7 | many | TRBV10-3 | TGTGCCATCAGTGAGTCGCCTCCGGGACAGGTATACTACGAGCAGTACTTC | CAISESPPGQVYYEQYF
. | TRBJ2-5 | many | TRBV5-1 | TGCGCCAGCAGCTTGGCAGGGATACAAGAGACCCAGTACTTC | CASSLAGIQETQYF
. | TRBJ1-1 | many | TRBV20-1 | TGCAGTGCTAGACAGTACAGGGAGAACACTGAAGCTTTCTTT | CSARQYRENTEAFF
. | TRBJ1-6 | . | TRBV28 | TGTGCCAGCAGTTTATCGATCGGGTTCTCCTATAATTCACCCCTCCACTTT | CASSLSIGFSYNSPLHF
. | TRBJ1-1 | many | TRBV24-1 | TGTGCCACCAGTGATTTCGCGGACACTGAAGCTTTCTTT | CATSDFADTEAFF
TRBD1 | TRBJ2-4 | many | TRBV24-1 | TGTGCCACCAGTGATACCGACAGGGGAGGTTCTAGCAAAAACATTCAGTACTTC | CATSDTDRGGSSKNIQYF
TRBD1 | TRBJ2-7 | many | TRBV20-1 | TGCAGTGCTTATCCCGTGGACAGGGCTTCCTACGAGCAGTACTTC | CSAYPVDRASYEQYF
TRBD1 | TRBJ1-3 | many | TRBV6-1 | TGTGCCAGCAGGCAATACAGGGGAGCCGGAAACACCATATATTTT | CASRQYRGAGNTIYF
TRBD2 | TRBJ2-7 | many | TRBV5-1 | TGCGCCAGCAGCCCCGGACTAGCGACCTACGAGCAGTACTTC | CASSPGLATYEQYF
. | TRBJ2-7 | many | TRBV30 | TGTGCCTCTGCGTCGGGTGCTTACGAGCAGTACTTC | CASASGAYEQYF
. | TRBJ1-6 | many | TRBV20-1 | TGCAGTGCTAGAGATGATTCACCCCTCCACTTT | CSARDDSPLHF
TRBD1 | TRBJ2-5 | many | TRBV11-3 | TGTGCCAGCAGCTTAGGGGGGCAGGGGGCGGATGAGACCCAGTACTTC | CASSLGGQGADETQYF
TRBD2 | TRBJ2-7 | many | TRBV5-6 | TGTGCCAGCAGCTTCGCGGGAGGGCCCTCCTACGAGCAGTACTTC | CASSFAGGPSYEQYF
. | TRBJ2-2 | few | TRBV12-3/TRBV12-4 | TGTGCCAGCAGTTTACATACGAACACCGGGGAGCTGTTTTTT | CASSLHTNTGELFF
. | TRBJ1-2 | many | TRBV12-5 | TGTGCCATCACAGCTGACGACTATGGCTACACCTTC | CAITADDYGYTF
. | TRBJ2-7 | many | TRBV20-1 | TGCAGTGCCGAGACCCCGGGACACGGCTCCTACGAGCAGTACTTC | CSAETPGHGSYEQYF
. | TRBJ1-1 | many | TRBV30 | TGTGCCTGGAGTACGGCGGCGAACACTGAAGCTTTCTTT | CAWSTAANTEAFF
. | TRBJ2-7 | many | TRBV29-1 | TGCAGCGTTAAACGGAGCTCCTACGAGCAGTACTTC | CSVKRSSYEQYF
. | TRBJ2-7 | many | TRBV27 | TGTGCCACTGCACGGGACGGTGGGTTCTACGAGCAGTACTTC | CATARDGGFYEQYF
. | TRBJ1-1 | few | TRBV5-1 | TGCGCCAGCAGCTTGGCGGTCGACAGTATGAACACTGAAGCTTTCTTT | CASSLAVDSMNTEAFF
. | TRBJ1-2 | many | TRBV7-9 | TGTGCCAGCAGCTTAGCCGGGCCTGGCTACACCTTC | CASSLAGPGYTF